The 5 T cell receptor beta chains below all came from one sample that was sequenced in a study of OX40 agonist ivuxolimab in advanced cancers. The protocol was immunoSEQ multiplex PCR, while the TCRdb copy is restricted to in-frame clones and leaves out a portion. The sample lists some 19,000 clones; 83% were seen once. The sample in question was CD4+ or CD8+ T cells sorted from blood, obtained in a trial of the OX40 agonist ivuxolimab. The receptors were gathered from an adult with an advanced solid tumor such as melanoma, head and neck, liver or kidney cancer.

This CDR3 is CASSLGVRSPLHF. CDR3 bases: TGTGCCAGCAGCTTAGGGGTCCGGTCACCCCTCCACTTT. The chain recombines TRBV7-9 with TRBJ1-6; no clear D. V was cut by 1 base and J by 10 bases, with 8 bases left in between. The CDR3 is made up of 13 amino acids. Per the germline V gene, CDR1 is SEHNR and CDR2 is FQNEAQ (reference sequence).

This chain connects TRBV7-4 to TRBJ2-1; 8 bases map to TRBD2. The CDR3 totals 15 residues. Germline CDR1 reads SGHVT; CDR2 reads SQSDAQ. V dropped 5 bases and J dropped 9; count of bases not matched to a gene: 12. The CDR3 DNA follows: TGTGCCAGCAGCCCTCAAACCGGGGGGGCGGGTGAGCAGTTCTTC. Protein: CASSPQTGGAGEQFF.

This sequence joins TRBV2 and TRBJ1-2; no definite D call. The CDR3 has 12 residues. CDR1 SNHLY and CDR2 FYNNEI come from the germline V gene. Trimming cost V 7 bases and J 8 bases, with 14 bases left between them. The CDR3 sequence is CASIRRMDGYTF. The CDR3 region has the DNA TGTGCCAGCATTCGGAGAATGGACGGCTACACCTTC.

The rearrangement uses TRBV5-4 and TRBJ2-7, with D possibly matching TRBD2 (6 bases). The CDR3 sequence is 15 residues long. V lost 0 bases and J lost 0, with 10 bases in between. Germline CDR1 SGHNT, CDR2 YYREEE (reference sequence). The CDR3: CASSLVAGSSYEQYF. CDR3 nucleotide sequence: TGTGCCAGCAGCTTGGTCGCGGGGAGCTCCTACGAGCAGTACTTC.

The chain recombines TRBV7-9 with TRBJ1-2, with 7 bases matching TRBD1. Germline V gene data show CDR1 as SEHNR and CDR2 as FQNEAQ (reference sequence). J was trimmed by 4 bases and V by 1 base; bases with no gene match: 12. This CDR3 is built from 17 residues. The CDR3 DNA reads TGTGCCAGCAGCTTAGGTGCCCGACAGGGTGAAGCCTATGGCTACACCTTC. This codes for CASSLGARQGEAYGYTF.